Each of the 29 T cell receptor beta chains below was sequenced from the same sample in a study of T cells in Graves' hyperthyroidism and ophthalmopathy. It was RNA transcripts that yielded the amplified TCR beta CDR3 regions. When the TCR CDR3 underwent first-round RT-PCR, the HTBI primer set was used. TCRdb independently ran MiXCR on the multiplex PCR reads; one entry per CDR3 protein. This table holds about 420,000 distinct CDR3 sequences, around 16% found once. The specimen sequenced was blood. Every receptor here comes from a woman aged 18-35 years with Graves' hyperthyroidism.

This clonotype was detected ten times or more. This chain connects TRBV2 to TRBJ2-1, with 7 bases fitting TRBD2. J was trimmed by 7 bases and V by 1 base; bases with no gene match: 10. The CDR3 totals 16 residues. Germline CDR1 SNHLY, CDR2 FYNNEI. The CDR3 sequence: CASSEVVWEGPNEQFF. CDR3 DNA: TGTGCCAGCAGTGAAGTAGTGTGGGAGGGCCCGAATGAGCAGTTCTTC.

This clonotype came up a few times. This may stem from a read error, because a much larger clone lies one nucleotide away. The chain uses TRBV5-5 and TRBJ2-7; 7 nucleotides match TRBD1. Germline V gene lookup returns CDR1 SGHKS and CDR2 YYEKEE (reference sequence). CDR3 size: 14 residues. In DNA, the CDR3 is TGTGCCAGCAGCTTCACAGGGGAGCGATACGAGCAGCACTTC. Protein product: CASSFTGERYEQHF.

V usage is TRBV13 and J usage is TRBJ1-1; a possible D gene is TRBD1 (6 bases). The ends were cut back, 0 bases at V and 10 bases at J, with 12 bases in the middle. Germline values: CDR1 PRHDT, CDR2 FYEKMQ (reference sequence). The CDR3 sequence is 13 residues long. CDR3 sequence: CASSLGLRGAAFF. Written as DNA, the CDR3 is TGTGCCAGCAGCTTAGGCCTACGGGGGGCAGCTTTCTTT.

This clonotype was counted many times. This chain links TRBV9 with TRBJ2-3; D possibly corresponds to TRBD2 (6 bases). There are 16 residues in the CDR3. Looked up from germline, CDR1 is SGDLS and CDR2 is YYNGEE. V was trimmed by 4 bases and J by 0 bases, leaving 15 bases between them. The DNA for the CDR3 is TGTGCCAGCAGCTCCGGTAGCGGTAGCAGCACAGATACGCAGTATTTT. Protein: CASSSGSGSSTDTQYF.

This clonotype has at least ten counts. This sequence joins TRBV12-3 or TRBV12-4 and TRBJ1-2, with TRBD1 matching 7 bases. V lost 7 bases to trimming and J lost 4 bases; unmatched junction nucleotides: 6. The CDR3 extends over 13 amino acids. For the CDR3, the DNA is TGTGCCAGCAACAAGGGACAGACCTATGGCTACACCTTC. Translating it yields CASNKGQTYGYTF.

Ten or more counts support this clonotype. V and J are TRBV27 and TRBJ1-1, with D maybe TRBD1 (5 bases). The germline CDR1 and CDR2 sequences are MNHEY and SMNVEV (reference sequence). Trimming took off 5 bases at V and 1 base at J, with 14 bases between the two ends. This CDR3 is 15 amino acids long. The CDR3 here is CASSPRLGGNTEAFF. The CDR3 nucleotides read TGTGCCAGCAGTCCCCGACTGGGGGGGAACACTGAAGCTTTCTTT.

This clonotype was observed at least ten times. The rearrangement joins TRBV7-6 to TRBJ1-1; 9 bases agree with TRBD1. Germline V lookup: CDR1 SGHVS, CDR2 FNYEAQ. Unmatched junction bases numbered 14, after V lost 8 bases and J lost 1 base. The CDR3 spans 17 residues. The CDR3 coding sequence is TGTGCCAGCTCACGGCACCCAGGACAGGGGACGAACACTGAAGCTTTCTTT. Amino acid sequence: CASSRHPGQGTNTEAFF.

This clonotype came up a few times. The gene calls are TRBV13 and TRBJ2-5; D is ambiguous. Looked up from germline, CDR1 is PRHDT and CDR2 is FYEKMQ (reference sequence). This CDR3 is 13 amino acids long. V lost 2 bases to trimming and J lost 5 bases, with 9 bases between them. CDR3: CASSLLPRETQYF. The CDR3 region has the DNA TGTGCCAGCAGCTTACTTCCCCGGGAGACCCAGTACTTC.

This clonotype was detected ten times or more. This sequence joins TRBV28 and TRBJ2-7; 9 nucleotides line up with TRBD1. CDR1 is MDHEN, CDR2 SYDVKM, per germline. J gave up 0 bases and V 3 bases, and 3 bases lay outside the gene matches. This CDR3 spans 15 amino acids. The CDR3 region is CASSFPGQGSYEQYF. Written as DNA, the CDR3 is TGTGCCAGCAGTTTTCCGGGACAGGGCTCCTACGAGCAGTACTTC. The whole variable domain, filled in from reference TRBV28 and TRBJ2-7, reads DVKVTQSSRYLVKRTGEKVFLECVQDMDHENMFWYRQDPGLGLRLIYFSYDVKMKEKGDIPEGYSVSREKKERFSLILESASTNQTSMYLCASSFPGQGSYEQYFGPGTRLTVT.

This clonotype was detected ten times or more. The chain recombines TRBV18 with TRBJ1-2, with 7 bases lining up with TRBD1. Germline-derived CDR1 and CDR2 are KGHSH and LQKENI. The CDR3 extends over 13 amino acids. V shed 3 bases, J shed 5 bases, and the junction held 3 bases outside the gene matches. As DNA, the CDR3 is TGTGCCAGCTCACCGGGACAGATGTATGGCTACACCTTC. Amino acid sequence: CASSPGQMYGYTF.

This clonotype was counted only a few times. J is TRBJ2-7 and V is TRBV7-9, with D maybe TRBD1 (6 bases). Trimming pared 3 bases from V and 6 bases from J, leaving 9 bases between. Germline V gives CDR1 SEHNR, CDR2 FQNEAQ (reference sequence). The CDR3 loop spans 12 amino acids. The chain's CDR3 is CASSFTGIEQYF. In DNA, the CDR3 is TGTGCCAGCAGCTTCACAGGGATCGAGCAGTACTTC. Filled out from reference TRBV7-9 and TRBJ2-7, the complete variable domain reads DTGVSQNPRHKITKRGQNVTFRCDPISEHNRLYWYRQTLGQGPEFLTYFQNEAQLEKSRLLSDRFSAERPKGSFSTLEIQRTEQGDSAMYLCASSFTGIEQYFGPGTRLTVT.

Many counts were recorded for this clonotype. This chain connects TRBV20-1 to TRBJ1-2; 8 nucleotides agree with TRBD1. In germline, CDR1 is DFQATT, CDR2 SNEGSKA (reference sequence). V shed 3 bases, J shed 2 bases, and the junction held 8 bases outside the gene matches. This CDR3 is built from 15 residues. The CDR3 protein is CSARADRGGNYGYTF. The CDR3 DNA reads TGCAGTGCTAGGGCAGACAGGGGCGGGAACTATGGCTACACCTTC.

With regard to this clonotype: This may be a read error: a much more frequent sequence differs by one nucleotide. The genes are TRBV12-3 or TRBV12-4 and TRBJ1-4; D remains ambiguous. This CDR3 has 14 residues. The CDR3 loop reads CAGSPGSKREKLFF. In DNA, the CDR3 is TGTGCCGGCAGTCCCGGGTCTAAACGGGAAAAACTGTTTTTT.

Comment on this clonotype: This may come from a read error, since a much larger clone is one base off. This chain connects TRBV27 to TRBJ1-5; weak D call: TRBD1 (6 bases). Germline CDR1 reads MNHEY; CDR2 reads SMNVEV (reference sequence). The CDR3 spans 18 residues. V was pared by 1 base and J by 2 bases, with 18 bases between. The CDR3 sequence is CASSLWARGASGNQPQHF. In DNA form, the CDR3 reads TGTGCCAGCAGTTTATGGGCGCGGGGGGCTAGTGGCAATCAGCCCCAGCATTTT.

This clonotype was seen many times. The chain is built from TRBV12-3 or TRBV12-4 and TRBJ2-7; possible D gene TRBD2, 6 bases. The V end was cut by 5 bases, the J end by 1 base, with 12 bases between. The CDR3 sequence is 14 residues long. The CDR3 reads CASSPRLVSYEQYF. The DNA of the CDR3 is TGTGCCAGCAGTCCCCGACTAGTATCCTACGAGCAGTACTTC.

At least ten counts were recorded for this clonotype. The chain recombines TRBV19 with TRBJ2-7; no firm D call. The CDR3 totals 16 residues. Per the germline V gene, CDR1 is LNHDA and CDR2 is SQIVND (reference sequence). The V gene lost 0 bases and the J gene lost 2 bases, with 14 bases spanning the gap. This CDR3 reads CASSIDRFAETYEQYF. DNA of the CDR3: TGTGCCAGTAGTATAGATCGCTTTGCGGAAACCTACGAGCAGTACTTC. The variable domain in full, with the rest retrieved from reference TRBV19 and TRBJ2-7, is DGGITQSPKYLFRKEGQNVTLSCEQNLNHDAMYWYRQDPGQGLRLIYYSQIVNDFQKGDIAEGYSVSREKKESFPLTVTSAQKNPTAFYLCASSIDRFAETYEQYFGPGTRLTVT.

This clonotype was seen at least ten times. V gene TRBV10-3 combines with J gene TRBJ2-7; perhaps TRBD2 as D (6 bases). Trimming removed 5 bases from V and 6 bases from J, with 23 bases in between. This CDR3 has 16 amino acids. Germline V gene sequence: CDR1 ENHRY, CDR2 SYGVKD. Written as DNA, the CDR3 is TGTGCCATCAGTCAGGGAGAACCACGGGAGATGTCCGAGCAGTACTTC. Translated: CAISQGEPREMSEQYF.

As to this clonotype: A single base separates this from a much larger clone, so it may be a read error. The chain carries TRBV7-9 and TRBJ2-7, with D uncertain. The CDR3 extends over 12 amino acids. The germline gives CDR1 SEHNR, CDR2 FQNEAQ (reference sequence). V was pared by 11 bases and J by 2 bases, with 13 bases between. The CDR3 region is CAGTPSPYEQYF. CDR3 bases: TGTGCCGGCACTCCCTCGCCCTACGAGCAGTACTTC.

There are many counts of this clonotype. The V gene is TRBV30, the J gene TRBJ1-2; D may be TRBD1 (6 bases). Germline V gene data show CDR1 as GTSNPN and CDR2 as SVGIG (reference sequence). Trimming took off 4 bases at V and 7 bases at J, with 13 bases between the two ends. This CDR3 has 12 amino acids. DNA of the CDR3: TGTGCCTGGAATACAGGGAATAGTGGCTACACCTTC. Its protein product is CAWNTGNSGYTF.

CDR3 sequence: CASSPWTSGSGETQYF. For the CDR3, the DNA is TGTGCCAGCAGCCCCTGGACTAGCGGGAGTGGCGAGACCCAGTACTTC. The chain is built from TRBV12-3 or TRBV12-4 and TRBJ2-5, with 13 positions matching TRBD2. The V gene end was trimmed by 6 bases and the J gene end by 5 bases; junction bases not matched to a gene: 9. This CDR3 is built from 16 residues.

This clonotype has ten or more counts. The genes are TRBV30 and TRBJ1-2; 7 nucleotides match TRBD1. V gave up 3 bases and J gave up 5 bases; unmatched junction bases: 3. The CDR3 has 12 residues. Germline CDR1 and CDR2: GTSNPN and SVGIG (reference sequence). Written as DNA, the CDR3 is TGTGCCTGGAGCACAGGGGCGTATGGCTACACCTTC. Amino acid sequence: CAWSTGAYGYTF.

This clonotype occurred many times. The chain uses TRBV12-5 and TRBJ1-5; no definite D call. The germline gives CDR1 LGHNT, CDR2 FRNRAP. The CDR3 is 12 residues long. The V end was cut by 6 bases, the J end by 3 bases, with 6 bases between. CDR3 nucleotides: TGTGCTAGTGGCAAGGACAATCAGCCCCAGCATTTT. Translation gives CASGKDNQPQHF.

The rearrangement links TRBV6-2 or TRBV6-3 to TRBJ2-1; 7 bases align to TRBD2. This CDR3 is built from 16 residues. V gave up 2 bases and J gave up 4 bases; unmatched junction bases: 8. Germline CDR1 reads MNHEY; CDR2 reads SVGEGT. The CDR3 here is CASSYGGSGTYNEQFF. The CDR3 nucleotides read TGTGCCAGCAGTTACGGGGGGAGCGGGACTTACAATGAGCAGTTCTTC.

This clonotype was seen at least ten times. The chain carries TRBV5-1 and TRBJ2-7, with a tentative D call TRBD2 (6 bases). CDR1 SGHRS and CDR2 YFSETQ come from the germline V gene. Trimming cost V 3 bases and J 6 bases, with 31 bases left between them. The length of the CDR3 is 19 residues. CDR3 protein: CASSYTFRASATVMREQYF. The CDR3 coding sequence is TGCGCCAGCAGCTACACCTTTCGGGCTAGCGCCACTGTAATGCGCGAGCAGTACTTC.

This clonotype was picked up many times. This sequence joins TRBV12-3 or TRBV12-4 and TRBJ2-1, with TRBD1 matching over 8 bases. The CDR3 is 15 amino acids. With 6 bases clipped from V and 6 bases from J, the junction kept 10 bases outside the gene matches. This CDR3 is CASSPQGVNFNEQFF. CDR3 DNA: TGTGCCAGCAGCCCACAGGGGGTAAACTTCAATGAGCAGTTCTTC.

The chain carries TRBV15 and TRBJ1-3; D is ambiguous. The CDR3 totals 15 residues. Trimming shortened V by 0 bases and J by 1 base, and 7 bases separated the two germline ends. Per germline, CDR1 LNHNV and CDR2 YYDKDF (reference sequence). The CDR3 loop is CATSRDAGSGNTIYF. The CDR3 bases are TGTGCCACCAGCAGAGATGCGGGGTCTGGAAACACCATATATTTT.

This clonotype was seen ten or more times. The chain recombines TRBV5-1 with TRBJ2-7; a weak D match, TRBD1 (6 bases). The CDR3 covers 15 residues. V was trimmed by 5 bases and J by 7 bases, leaving 22 bases between them. Germline CDR1 reads SGHRS; CDR2 reads YFSETQ. CDR3 coding DNA: TGCGCCAGCAGATCCACCGGGACACCCTACGGGGAGCAGTACTTC. Translation: CASRSTGTPYGEQYF.

This chain links TRBV9 with TRBJ2-5, with D uncertain. The CDR3 contains 12 residues. The V end lost 3 bases, the J end lost 1 base, and 4 bases lay between the germline ends. Germline CDR1 is SGDLS and CDR2 is YYNGEE. CDR3 in DNA: TGTGCCAGCAGCGGGTTCCAAGAGACCCAGTACTTC. Amino acids: CASSGFQETQYF.

A few counts support this clonotype. The rearrangement links TRBV5-6 to TRBJ2-1, with 7 bases matching TRBD2. Germline CDR1 and CDR2: SGHDT and YYEEEE. V gave up 3 bases and J gave up 12 bases; unmatched junction bases: 9. This CDR3 contains 13 residues. The CDR3 sequence: CASSSDLGEGQFF. The CDR3 DNA follows: TGTGCCAGCAGCTCTGACTTGGGGGAGGGGCAGTTCTTC.